The 12 T cell receptor beta chains presented below share a single source sample, sequenced in a study of T cell changes during pregnancy in multiple sclerosis. Measured with immunoSEQ multiplex PCR; TCRdb has only the in-frame clones, and not every one. Of about 40,000 clones detected, about nine tenths appear once; the ten largest clones hold under 0.5%. Sequenced material: CD4+ T cells from peripheral blood mononuclear cells, taken in the second trimester of pregnancy. The receptors were sampled from a female donor in good health, enrolled as a control in a pregnancy study.

The V gene is TRBV28, the J gene TRBJ2-3; the D gene is possibly TRBD2 (5 bases). The CDR3 contains 15 residues. V was cut by 5 bases and J by 4 bases, with 16 bases left in between. Germline V gene sequence: CDR1 MDHEN, CDR2 SYDVKM. CDR3 residues: CASSITAVAADTQYF. Written as DNA, the CDR3 is TGTGCCAGCAGTATAACAGCGGTCGCCGCAGATACGCAGTATTTT.

The V and J genes are TRBV5-1 and TRBJ2-5; no definite D call. This CDR3 has 13 amino acids. The germline V gene encodes CDR1 SGHRS and CDR2 YFSETQ. The ends were cut back, 4 bases at V and 0 bases at J, with 7 bases in the middle. The CDR3 reads CASSLEYQETQYF. CDR3 DNA sequence: TGCGCCAGCAGCCTAGAATACCAAGAGACCCAGTACTTC.

V gene TRBV5-1 combines with J gene TRBJ2-5, with 7 bases aligning to TRBD2. The CDR3 has 15 amino acids. Trimming cost V 4 bases and J 4 bases; bases outside gene matches: 10. Germline CDR1 and CDR2: SGHRS and YFSETQ. CDR3 residues: CASSRTRGWGETQYF. Written as DNA, the CDR3 is TGCGCCAGCAGCCGGACGCGGGGGTGGGGAGAGACCCAGTACTTC.

The rearrangement links TRBV7-9 to TRBJ2-3, with D unresolved. CDR3 length: 14 amino acids. Trimming removed 5 bases at V and 2 bases at J, with 11 bases between. From germline, CDR1 is SEHNR and CDR2 FQNEAQ (reference sequence). CDR3 nucleotides: TGTGCCAGCAGCGTAGACTTGTCCACAGATACGCAGTATTTT. This codes for CASSVDLSTDTQYF.

The DNA of the CDR3 is TGTGCCAGCAGTTCAGGGTGGTCCGGGGAGCTGTTTTTT. Translated: CASSSGWSGELFF. J is TRBJ2-2 and V is TRBV28; D possibly corresponds to TRBD1 (5 bases). Germline V gene data show CDR1 as MDHEN and CDR2 as SYDVKM. The CDR3 covers 13 residues. The V and J ends lost 4 bases and 6 bases respectively, with 9 bases between them.

The chain has TRBV7-2 and TRBJ1-5, with D perhaps TRBD1 (5 bases). The CDR3 contains 16 residues. Looked up from germline, CDR1 is SGHTA and CDR2 is FQGNSA. With 0 bases removed from V and 6 bases from J, the gap between germline ends came to 15 bases. The CDR3 here is CASSLALGRGGQPQHF. CDR3 nucleotides: TGTGCCAGCAGCTTAGCGCTCGGGAGGGGCGGTCAGCCCCAGCATTTT.

The rearrangement joins TRBV5-1 to TRBJ2-7, with a possible D match to TRBD2 (6 bases). Germline CDR1 and CDR2: SGHRS and YFSETQ. Trimming took 0 bases from V and 4 from J, leaving 20 bases between them. CDR3 length: 17 residues. CDR3 sequence: CASSLGGATGEPYEQYF. The CDR3 DNA is TGCGCCAGCAGCTTGGGGGGCGCGACGGGAGAGCCTTACGAGCAGTACTTC.

This chain connects TRBV7-3 to TRBJ2-3; 7 bases are a match to TRBD1. V was clipped by 2 bases and J by 2 bases; unmatched bases: 1. The germline V gene has CDR1 SGHTA and CDR2 FQGTGA. The CDR3 consists of 14 residues. The DNA for the CDR3 is TGTGCCAGCAGCTTAGGACAGGTCACAGATACGCAGTATTTT. Residues: CASSLGQVTDTQYF.

The V and J genes are TRBV6-5 and TRBJ2-5; 8 bases match TRBD2. Germline CDR1 MNHEY, CDR2 SVGAGI. CDR3 length equals 16 residues. Trimming at V came to 2 bases and at J to 5 bases, leaving 10 bases not matched to a gene. The CDR3 here is CASSYGVAGSRETQYF. CDR3 in DNA: TGTGCCAGCAGTTACGGGGTAGCGGGGAGTAGGGAGACCCAGTACTTC.

The genes are TRBV7-9 and TRBJ2-2, with unresolved D. The germline V and J ends were trimmed by 2 bases and 1 base, with 11 bases remaining between them. Germline V gene sequence: CDR1 SEHNR, CDR2 FQNEAQ (reference sequence). The CDR3 covers 16 residues. This CDR3 is CASSLRGMGNTGELFF. The CDR3 nucleotides are TGTGCCAGCAGCTTAAGAGGAATGGGGAACACCGGGGAGCTGTTTTTT.

The chain uses TRBV7-3 and TRBJ1-2; a possible D gene is TRBD1 (5 bases). The CDR3 has 13 residues. The germline gives CDR1 SGHTA, CDR2 FQGTGA. V was shortened by 4 bases and J by 7 bases, with 13 bases between the two germline ends. CDR3 in amino acids: CASSSGGSVGYTF. In DNA, the CDR3 is TGTGCCAGCAGCTCCGGGGGGTCGGTTGGCTACACCTTC.

The genes are TRBV7-9 and TRBJ1-1; D might be TRBD1 (6 bases). Germline V gene data show CDR1 as SEHNR and CDR2 as FQNEAQ (reference sequence). The germline V and J ends were trimmed by 6 bases and 3 bases, with 11 bases remaining between them. The length of the CDR3 is 13 residues. For the CDR3, the DNA is TGTGCCAGCAGGCTGGACAGATACACTGAAGCTTTCTTT. Protein: CASRLDRYTEAFF. The whole variable domain, remainder taken from reference TRBV7-9 and TRBJ1-1, is DTGVSQNPRHKITKRGQNVTFRCDPISEHNRLYWYRQTLGQGPEFLTYFQNEAQLEKSRLLSDRFSAERPKGSFSTLEIQRTEQGDSAMYLCASRLDRYTEAFFGQGTRLTVV.